This is a list of T cell receptor beta chains from one sample in a study of shared clonotypes between healthy human individuals. Repertoires were generated with immunoSEQ multiplex PCR, while TCRdb's copy carries only in-frame clones and drops some. The table shows approximately 1.5 million clones, with approximately 98.5% occurring only once. Sequenced material: naive CD4+ T cells sorted from blood. All receptors derive from a man in his thirties or forties in good health. Both conserved end residues are part of each CDR3.

j_call,v_call,cdr3_length,cdr3_aa
TRBJ2-7,TRBV11-2,16,CASSLAGPWRYYEQYF
TRBJ2-1,TRBV5-5,14,CASSFGLAGDEQFF
TRBJ2-1,TRBV13,15,CASSLRSGAHNEQFF
TRBJ2-7,TRBV30,13,CAGEARLGGEQYF
TRBJ2-5,TRBV5-1,13,CASSLSPQETQYF
TRBJ1-5,TRBV6-1,16,CASSEAGQGAHQPQHF
TRBJ2-3,TRBV7-6,14,CASSSTSGSNTQYF
TRBJ2-7,TRBV10-2,13,CASGSRVTYEQYF
TRBJ2-1,TRBV4-1,14,CASSQNEGLYEQFF
TRBJ2-3,TRBV19,16,CASSIDLRGSTDTQYF
TRBJ2-3,TRBV9,15,CASSVEVLAPDTQYF
TRBJ2-7,TRBV11-2,18,CASSLAHATGLYSYEQYF
TRBJ1-1,TRBV19,14,CASSLGRENTEAFF
TRBJ2-1,TRBV5-1,14,CASSLTAGGNEQFF
TRBJ2-5,TRBV7-7,14,CASSPDRGRETQYF
TRBJ2-5,TRBV5-1,12,CASSPTFETQYF
TRBJ2-5,TRBV28,20,CARSTPVRAGGLLSQETQYF
TRBJ2-2,TRBV9,16,CASSRGLAGLDGELFF
TRBJ2-7,TRBV5-1,18,CASSASRTMDRAHYEQYF
TRBJ2-1,TRBV19,15,CASSFRQGRVNEQFF
TRBJ2-7,TRBV25-1,11,CAGTNSIEQYF
TRBJ2-3,TRBV27,15,CASKSKKFSTDTQYF
TRBJ2-3,TRBV6-5,15,CASRSPPRVPDTQYF
TRBJ2-7,TRBV28,12,CASRTSVHEQYF
TRBJ2-1,TRBV7-6,14,CASSLGLAGEPQFF
TRBJ2-2,TRBV7-9,13,CASSLAGAGELFF
TRBJ2-1,TRBV5-4,18,CASSLGRASLSVYNEQFF
TRBJ2-2,TRBV18,16,CASSPIAGGRTGELFF
TRBJ2-2,TRBV9,13,CASSVRQGGELFF
TRBJ1-5,TRBV16,13,CASRGGVTQPQHF
TRBJ1-3,TRBV6-6,15,CASSPQVASGNTIYF
TRBJ1-1,TRBV28,14,CATCRDRVITEAFF
TRBJ2-5,TRBV11-2,14,CASSLSFQRGPEYF
TRBJ2-1,TRBV11-2,15,CASSLGRSANNEQFF
TRBJ2-1,TRBV5-6,16,CASSLDEGVSYNEQFF
TRBJ2-2,TRBV4-2,17,CASSRLSGRDPTGELFF
TRBJ1-4,TRBV11-2,15,CASSLGRTSDEKLFF
TRBJ1-4,TRBV7-9,14,CASSPRQGNEKLFF
TRBJ2-4,TRBV11-2,15,CASSFDLAGKNIQYF
TRBJ1-2,TRBV30,14,CAWSWGSQRTGYTF
TRBJ2-7,TRBV11-2,14,CASSSHDRTPEQYF
TRBJ2-3,TRBV9,16,CASSPPGTSLGDTQYF
TRBJ2-3,TRBV7-6,14,CASSLYLSTDTQYF
TRBJ2-7,TRBV28,16,CASSPYGQGHTYEQYF
TRBJ1-3,TRBV18,16,CASSPLVRNSGNTIYF